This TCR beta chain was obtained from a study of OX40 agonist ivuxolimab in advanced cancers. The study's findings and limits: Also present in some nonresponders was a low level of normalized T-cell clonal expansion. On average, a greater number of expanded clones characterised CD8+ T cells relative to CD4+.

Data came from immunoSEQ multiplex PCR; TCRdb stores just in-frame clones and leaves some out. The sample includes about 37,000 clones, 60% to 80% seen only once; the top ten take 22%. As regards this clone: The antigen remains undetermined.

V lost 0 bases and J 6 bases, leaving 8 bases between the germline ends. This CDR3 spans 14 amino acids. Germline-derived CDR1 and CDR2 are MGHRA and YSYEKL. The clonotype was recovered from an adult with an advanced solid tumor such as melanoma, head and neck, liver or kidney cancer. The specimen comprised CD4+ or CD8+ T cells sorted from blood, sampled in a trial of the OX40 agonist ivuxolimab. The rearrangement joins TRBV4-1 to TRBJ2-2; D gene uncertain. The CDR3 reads CASSQERSAGELFF. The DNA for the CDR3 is TGCGCCAGCAGCCAAGAAAGGTCGGCCGGGGAGCTGTTTTTT.